This T cell receptor beta chain was captured in a study of control samples from healthy donors and cancer patients. This table comes from immunoSEQ multiplex PCR, and its TCRdb copy is limited to in-frame clones, with some not included. The table lists 170,000 or so clones, 90% to 95% of them singletons. The CDR3 is 13 residues long. Germline CDR1 SNHLY, CDR2 FYNNEI. V lost 2 bases and J lost 8, with 12 bases in between. The chain joins TRBV2 to TRBJ1-2; D might be TRBD1 (6 bases). The specimen was blood. The source of this sequence is a woman aged 18-29 years in good health. The DNA for the CDR3 is TGTGCCAGCAGTGAAAGGGGGGGTGAAGGCTACACCTTC. It translates to CASSERGGEGYTF. Using reference TRBV2 and TRBJ1-2 for the parts outside the CDR3, the full variable domain is EPEVTQTPSHQVTQMGQEVILRCVPISNHLYFYWYRQILGQKVEFLVSFYNNEISEKSEIFDDQFSVERPDGSNFTLKIRSTKLEDSAMYFCASSERGGEGYTFGSGTRLTVV.